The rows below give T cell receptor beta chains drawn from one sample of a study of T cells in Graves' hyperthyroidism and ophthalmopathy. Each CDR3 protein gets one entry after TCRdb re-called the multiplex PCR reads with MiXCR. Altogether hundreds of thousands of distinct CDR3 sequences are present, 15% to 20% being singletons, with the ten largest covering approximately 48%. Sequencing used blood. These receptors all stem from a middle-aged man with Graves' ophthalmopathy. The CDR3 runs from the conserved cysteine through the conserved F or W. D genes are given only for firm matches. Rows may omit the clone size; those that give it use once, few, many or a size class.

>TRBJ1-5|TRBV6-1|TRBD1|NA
TGTGCCAGCGGAATGGGACAGGGGGCTGGGCAGCCCCAGCATTTT
CASGMGQGAGQPQHF
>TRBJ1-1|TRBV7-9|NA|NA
TGTGCCAGCAGCTTAGAATGGCCACACGGGAGGACTGAAGCTTTCTTT
CASSLEWPHGRTEAFF
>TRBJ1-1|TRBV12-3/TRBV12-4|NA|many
TGTGCCAGCAGCCCTCGGAGGTCGTATAACACTGAAGCTTTCTTT
CASSPRRSYNTEAFF
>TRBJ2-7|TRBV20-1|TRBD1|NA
TGCAGTGCTAGAGATCCCCGTAGGGGACAGGGGGCTGAGCAGTACTTC
CSARDPRRGQGAEQYF
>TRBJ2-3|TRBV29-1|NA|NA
TGCAGCGTTAGGGACTTCGCAGATACGCAGTATTTT
CSVRDFADTQYF
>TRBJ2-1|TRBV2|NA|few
TGTGCCAGCAATGAGCAGTTCTTC
CASNEQFF
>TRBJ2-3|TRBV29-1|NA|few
TGCAGCGTTGATGCGGGGACAGATACGCAGTATTTT
CSVDAGTDTQYF
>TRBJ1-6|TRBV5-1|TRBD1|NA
TGCGCCAGCAGCCAAAGTACCGGGACAGCCCAATCACCCCTCCACTTT
CASSQSTGTAQSPLHF
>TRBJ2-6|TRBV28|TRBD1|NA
TGTGCCAGCAGGCACTCGACAGGGGGACCTTTCGGTGAGGCCAACGTCCTGACTTTC
CASRHSTGGPFGEANVLTF
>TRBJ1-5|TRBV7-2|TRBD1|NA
TGTGCCAGCAGCTTCGGACAGGGGAAGGCTCAGCCCCAGCATTTT
CASSFGQGKAQPQHF
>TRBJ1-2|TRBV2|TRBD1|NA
TGTGCCCGAGCTTCGTGGACAGGGGGAAAGGATGGCTACACCTTC
CARASWTGGKDGYTF
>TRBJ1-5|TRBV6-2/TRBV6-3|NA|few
TGTGCCAGCAGTTACGTAACAGCGAATCAGCCCCAGCATTTT
CASSYVTANQPQHF
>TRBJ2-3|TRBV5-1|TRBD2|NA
TGCGCCAGCAGCTCTGGACTAGCGGGGTCTAGCACAGATACGCAGTATTTT
CASSSGLAGSSTDTQYF
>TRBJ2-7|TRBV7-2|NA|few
TGTGCCAGCAGCTTAGGGCGGGACGCAGCCCACGAGCAGTACTTC
CASSLGRDAAHEQYF
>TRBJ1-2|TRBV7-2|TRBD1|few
TGTGCCAGCAGCTTAGGGACAGGGGCCGGCTATGGCTACACCTTC
CASSLGTGAGYGYTF
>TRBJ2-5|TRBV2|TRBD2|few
TGTGCCAGCAGTGAAATGGCGGGAGGGCCGTCAAAGGAGACCCAGTACTTC
CASSEMAGGPSKETQYF
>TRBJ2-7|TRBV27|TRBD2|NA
TGTGCCAGCAGTTTATTCCCCACCTCGACTAGCGGGAGTGGCGAGCAGTACTTC
CASSLFPTSTSGSGEQYF
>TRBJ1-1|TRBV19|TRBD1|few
TGTGCCAGTAGTATAGATCCGCAGGGGGCTATCACTGAAGCTTTCTTT
CASSIDPQGAITEAFF
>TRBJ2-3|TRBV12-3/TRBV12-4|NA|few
TGTGCCAGCACCCCCCCCAGGGATTTCTTGCGCACAGATACGCAGTATTTT
CASTPPRDFLRTDTQYF
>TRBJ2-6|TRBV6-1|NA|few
TGTGCCAGCTCGAGGGGGACTGGGGCCAACGTCCTGACTTTC
CASSRGTGANVLTF
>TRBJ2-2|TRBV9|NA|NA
TGTGCCAGCAGAGGGGGGAGGGATGGGGCCGGGGAGCTGTTTTTT
CASRGGRDGAGELFF
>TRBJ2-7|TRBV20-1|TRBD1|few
TGCAGTGCAGGGACAGGGGCCTTTGGCTACGAGCAGTACTTC
CSAGTGAFGYEQYF
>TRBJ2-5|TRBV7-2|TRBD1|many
TGTGCCAGCAGCTGGACGTGGACAGGAACAGAAGAGACCCAGTACTTC
CASSWTWTGTEETQYF
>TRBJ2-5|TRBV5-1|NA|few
TGCGCCAGCAGCTTGGCCAATGGACAGAAAGAGACCCAGTACTTC
CASSLANGQKETQYF
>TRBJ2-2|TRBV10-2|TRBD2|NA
TGCGCCAGCAGGCCCAGCGGGGGAGGGACCGGGGAGCTGTTTTTT
CASRPSGGGTGELFF
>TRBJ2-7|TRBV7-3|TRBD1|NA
TGTGCCAGCAGCCCAGGACAGGGGAAGCAGTACTTC
CASSPGQGKQYF
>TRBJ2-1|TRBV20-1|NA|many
TGCAGTGTTTCTAACCCATCCTACAATGAGCAGTTCTTC
CSVSNPSYNEQFF
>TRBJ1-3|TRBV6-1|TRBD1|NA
TGTGCCAGCAGCTCCATCCGGGACAGGCACGAAAGCAGCTCTGGAAACACCATATATTTT
CASSSIRDRHESSSGNTIYF
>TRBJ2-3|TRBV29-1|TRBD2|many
TGCAGCGTTGGGAAGCGGGGGATCACAGATACGCAGTATTTT
CSVGKRGITDTQYF
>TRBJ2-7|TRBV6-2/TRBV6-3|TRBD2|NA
TGTGCCAGCAGTCCTCTTGGGACTAGAAGAACATACTACGAGCAGTACTTC
CASSPLGTRRTYYEQYF
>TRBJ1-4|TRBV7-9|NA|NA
TGTGCCAGCAGCTTAGAGGGGGAAGTTGAAAAACTGTTTTTT
CASSLEGEVEKLFF
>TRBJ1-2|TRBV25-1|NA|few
TGTGCCAGCAGTGAATCAGGATCCCGGTGGTATGGCTACACCTTC
CASSESGSRWYGYTF
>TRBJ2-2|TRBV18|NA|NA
TGTGCCAGCTCATCGTTGGATGCCACCGGGGAGCTGTTTTTT
CASSSLDATGELFF
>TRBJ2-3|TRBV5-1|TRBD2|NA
TGCGCCAGCACCCCCCTAGCGGGCACAGATACGCAGTATTTT
CASTPLAGTDTQYF
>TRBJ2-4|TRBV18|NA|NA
TGTGCCAGCCCACCACCTTCCGGGCCTAACATTCAGTACTTC
CASPPPSGPNIQYF
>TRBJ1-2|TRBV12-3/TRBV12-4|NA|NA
TGTGCCAGCAGTCCTGGACCTCCATATGGCTACACCTTC
CASSPGPPYGYTF
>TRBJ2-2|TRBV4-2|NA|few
TGTGCCAGCAGCTCCCTCACCTCCAATGGGGGCGGAACCGGGGAGCTGTTTTTT
CASSSLTSNGGGTGELFF
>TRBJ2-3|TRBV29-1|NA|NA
TGCAGCGTTGGGCATGGGGGCCCAGATACGCAGTATTTT
CSVGHGGPDTQYF
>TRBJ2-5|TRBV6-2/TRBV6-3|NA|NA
TGTGCCAGCAGGGAAAGGCAGGGACGAGAGACCCAGTACTTC
CASRERQGRETQYF
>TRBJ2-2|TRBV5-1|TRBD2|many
TGCGCCAGCAGCAAGACTAGCGGGAGGGCCGACACCGGGGAGCTGTTTTTT
CASSKTSGRADTGELFF
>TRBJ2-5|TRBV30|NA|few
TGTGCCTGGAGTGTTTTTCGGGTTTGGGGGCTGGAGACCCAGTACTTC
CAWSVFRVWGLETQYF
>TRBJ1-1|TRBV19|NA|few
TGTGCCAGTAGGGATGGCGGGCAGAACACTGAAGCTTTCTTT
CASRDGGQNTEAFF
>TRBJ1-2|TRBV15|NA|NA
TGTGCCACCAGCAGAGCGGGCGGCTACTATGGCTACACCTTC
CATSRAGGYYGYTF
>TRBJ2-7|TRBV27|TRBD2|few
TGTGCCAGCAGCCCTCTAGCTGCCCGGGGGGAGGAGCAGTACTTC
CASSPLAARGEEQYF